This TCR beta chain was identified during a study of T cell changes during pregnancy in multiple sclerosis. Sequencing used immunoSEQ multiplex PCR; TCRdb keeps in-frame clones, though not all of them. This table has about 81,000 clones, approximately 94% appearing once. Germline V gene data show CDR1 as SGHDT and CDR2 as YYEEEE. The V end was cut by 1 base, the J end by 4 bases, with 21 bases between. CDR3 length: 18 residues. The sequence came from a female donor with multiple sclerosis, enrolled in a pregnancy study. Specimen: peripheral blood, collected in the third trimester of pregnancy. J is TRBJ1-5 and V is TRBV5-6, with D perhaps TRBD1 (6 bases). DNA of the CDR3: TGTGCCAGCAGCTTGAGGCCCAGGGGCGCAGGGCCAAATCAGCCCCAGCATTTT. This gives the protein CASSLRPRGAGPNQPQHF.